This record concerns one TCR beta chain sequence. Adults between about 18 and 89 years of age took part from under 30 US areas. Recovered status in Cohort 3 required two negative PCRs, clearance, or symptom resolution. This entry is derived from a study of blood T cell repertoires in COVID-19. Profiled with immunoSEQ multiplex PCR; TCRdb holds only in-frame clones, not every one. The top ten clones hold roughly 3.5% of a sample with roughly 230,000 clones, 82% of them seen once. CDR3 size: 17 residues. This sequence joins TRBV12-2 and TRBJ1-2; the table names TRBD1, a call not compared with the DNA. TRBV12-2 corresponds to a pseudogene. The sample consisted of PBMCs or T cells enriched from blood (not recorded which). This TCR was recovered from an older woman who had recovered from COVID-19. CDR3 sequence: CASRLAKDGQGINGYTF. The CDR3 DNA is TGTGCAAGTCGCTTAGCGAAGGACGGACAGGGTATTAATGGCTACACCTTC.